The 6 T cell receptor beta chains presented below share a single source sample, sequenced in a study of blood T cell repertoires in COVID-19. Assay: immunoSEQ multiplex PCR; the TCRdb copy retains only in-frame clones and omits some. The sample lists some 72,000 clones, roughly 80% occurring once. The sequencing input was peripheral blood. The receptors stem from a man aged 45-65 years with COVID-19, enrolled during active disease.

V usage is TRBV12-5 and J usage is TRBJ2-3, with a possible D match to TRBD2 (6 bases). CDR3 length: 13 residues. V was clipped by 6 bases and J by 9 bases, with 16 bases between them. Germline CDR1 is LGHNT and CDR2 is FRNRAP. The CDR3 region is CASGRLSGETQYF. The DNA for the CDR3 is TGTGCTAGTGGGAGACTGTCGGGGGAGACGCAGTATTTT.

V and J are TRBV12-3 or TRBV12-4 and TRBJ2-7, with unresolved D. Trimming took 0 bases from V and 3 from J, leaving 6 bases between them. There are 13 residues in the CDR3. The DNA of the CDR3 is TGTGCCAGCAGTTTAGCGGCCAGCTACGAGCAGTACTTC. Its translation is CASSLAASYEQYF.

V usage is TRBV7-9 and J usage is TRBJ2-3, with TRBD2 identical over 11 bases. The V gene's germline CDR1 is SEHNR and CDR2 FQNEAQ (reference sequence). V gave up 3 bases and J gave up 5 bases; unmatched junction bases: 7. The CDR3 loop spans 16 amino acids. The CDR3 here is CASSFGLAGGEDTQYF. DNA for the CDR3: TGTGCCAGCAGCTTCGGTCTAGCGGGAGGTGAAGATACGCAGTATTTT.

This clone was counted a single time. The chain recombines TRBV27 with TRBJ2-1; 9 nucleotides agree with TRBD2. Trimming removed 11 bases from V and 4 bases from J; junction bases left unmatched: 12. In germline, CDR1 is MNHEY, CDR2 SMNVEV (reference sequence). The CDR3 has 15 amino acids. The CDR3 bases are TGTGCCCGAACTCGACTAGCGGCACCATACAATGAGCAGTTCTTC. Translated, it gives CARTRLAAPYNEQFF.

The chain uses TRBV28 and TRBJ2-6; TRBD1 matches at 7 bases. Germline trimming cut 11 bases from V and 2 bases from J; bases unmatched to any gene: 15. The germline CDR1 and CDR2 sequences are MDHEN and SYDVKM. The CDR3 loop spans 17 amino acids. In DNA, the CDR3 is TGTGCCGGTAGCCACCGACAGGGTTTAGCTGGGGCCAACGTCCTGACTTTC. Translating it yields CAGSHRQGLAGANVLTF.

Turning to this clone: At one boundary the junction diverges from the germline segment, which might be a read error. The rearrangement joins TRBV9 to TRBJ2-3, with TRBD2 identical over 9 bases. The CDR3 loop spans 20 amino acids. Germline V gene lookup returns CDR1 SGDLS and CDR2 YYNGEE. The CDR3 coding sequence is TGTGCCTGCAGCCCCAGGGGGGGCGGGAGGGGCCCTTCCGGGGAAGATACGCAGTATTTT. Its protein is CACSPRGGGRGPSGEDTQYF.